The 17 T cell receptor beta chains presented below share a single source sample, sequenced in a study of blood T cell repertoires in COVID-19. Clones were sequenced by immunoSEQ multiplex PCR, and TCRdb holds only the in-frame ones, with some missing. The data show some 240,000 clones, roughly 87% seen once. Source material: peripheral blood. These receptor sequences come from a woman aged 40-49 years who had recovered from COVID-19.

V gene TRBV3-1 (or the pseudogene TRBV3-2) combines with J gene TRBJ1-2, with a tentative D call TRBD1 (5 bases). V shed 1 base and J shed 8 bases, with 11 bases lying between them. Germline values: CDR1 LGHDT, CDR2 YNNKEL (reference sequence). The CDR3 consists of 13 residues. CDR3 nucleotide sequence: TGTGCCAGCAGCCAAGGGGACTGGGGAGGCTACACCTTC. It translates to CASSQGDWGGYTF.

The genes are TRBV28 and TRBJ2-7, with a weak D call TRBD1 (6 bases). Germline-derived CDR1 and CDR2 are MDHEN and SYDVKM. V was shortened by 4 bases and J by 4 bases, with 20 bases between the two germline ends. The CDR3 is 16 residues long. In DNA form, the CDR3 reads TGTGCCAGCAGTTCCCCCGGGACACCCCCGAAGTACGAGCAGTACTTC. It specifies CASSSPGTPPKYEQYF.

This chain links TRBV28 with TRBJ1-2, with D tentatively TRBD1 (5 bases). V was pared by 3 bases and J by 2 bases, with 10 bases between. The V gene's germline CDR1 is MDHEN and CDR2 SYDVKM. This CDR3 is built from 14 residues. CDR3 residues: CASSLIQGNYGYTF. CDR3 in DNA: TGTGCCAGCAGTTTGATCCAGGGAAACTATGGCTACACCTTC.

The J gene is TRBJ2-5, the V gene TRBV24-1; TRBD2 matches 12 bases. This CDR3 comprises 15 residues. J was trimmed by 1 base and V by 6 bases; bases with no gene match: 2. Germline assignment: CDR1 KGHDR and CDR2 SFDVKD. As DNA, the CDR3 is TGTGCCACCAGTACTAGCGGGAGGTTCCAAGAGACCCAGTACTTC. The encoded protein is CATSTSGRFQETQYF.

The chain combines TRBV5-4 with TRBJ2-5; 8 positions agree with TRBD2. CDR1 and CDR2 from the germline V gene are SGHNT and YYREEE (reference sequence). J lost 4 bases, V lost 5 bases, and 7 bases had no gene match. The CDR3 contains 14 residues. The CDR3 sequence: CASSFGGAPETQYF. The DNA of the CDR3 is TGTGCCAGCAGTTTCGGGGGGGCCCCAGAGACCCAGTACTTC.

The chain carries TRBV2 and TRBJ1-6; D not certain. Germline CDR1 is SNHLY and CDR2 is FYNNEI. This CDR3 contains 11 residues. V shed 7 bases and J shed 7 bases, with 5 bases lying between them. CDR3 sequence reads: CASKLNSPLHF. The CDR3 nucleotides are TGTGCCAGCAAACTCAATTCACCCCTCCACTTT.

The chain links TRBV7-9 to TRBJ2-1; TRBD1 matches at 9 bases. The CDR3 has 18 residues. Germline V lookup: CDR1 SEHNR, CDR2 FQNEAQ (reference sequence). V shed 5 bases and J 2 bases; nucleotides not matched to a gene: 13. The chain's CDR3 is CASSDPRGTGFPYNEQFF. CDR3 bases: TGTGCCAGCAGCGATCCCCGTGGGACAGGGTTCCCCTACAATGAGCAGTTCTTC.

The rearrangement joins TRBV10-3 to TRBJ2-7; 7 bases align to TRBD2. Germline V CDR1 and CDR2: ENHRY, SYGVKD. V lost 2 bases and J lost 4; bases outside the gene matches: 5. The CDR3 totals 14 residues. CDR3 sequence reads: CAISEGSGGYEQYF. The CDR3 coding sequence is TGTGCCATCAGTGAGGGCTCGGGAGGATACGAGCAGTACTTC.

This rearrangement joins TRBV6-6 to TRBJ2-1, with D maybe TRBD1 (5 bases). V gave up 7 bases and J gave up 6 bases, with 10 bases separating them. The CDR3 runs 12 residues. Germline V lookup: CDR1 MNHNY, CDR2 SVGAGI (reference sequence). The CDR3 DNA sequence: TGTGCCAGCACTCAAGGGGTCAATGAGCAGTTCTTC. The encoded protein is CASTQGVNEQFF.

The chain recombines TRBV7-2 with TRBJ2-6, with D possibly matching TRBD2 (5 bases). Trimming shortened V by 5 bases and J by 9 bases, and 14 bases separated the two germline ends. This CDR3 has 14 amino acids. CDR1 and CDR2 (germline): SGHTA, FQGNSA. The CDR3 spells CASSQDPEGNVLTF. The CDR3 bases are TGTGCCAGCAGCCAGGACCCCGAGGGCAACGTCCTGACTTTC.

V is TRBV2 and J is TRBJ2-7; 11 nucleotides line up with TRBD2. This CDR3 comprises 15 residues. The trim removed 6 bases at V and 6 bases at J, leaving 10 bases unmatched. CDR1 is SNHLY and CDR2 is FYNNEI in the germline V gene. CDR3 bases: TGTGCCAGCAGCCTACTTAATAGCGGGGGGGGCGAGCAGTACTTC. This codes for CASSLLNSGGGEQYF.

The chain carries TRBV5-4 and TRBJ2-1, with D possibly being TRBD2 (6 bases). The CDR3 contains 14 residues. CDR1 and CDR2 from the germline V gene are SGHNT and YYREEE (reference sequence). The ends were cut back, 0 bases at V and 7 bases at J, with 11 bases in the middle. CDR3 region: CASSLGPSGNEQFF. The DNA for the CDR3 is TGTGCCAGCAGCTTGGGCCCCAGCGGGAATGAGCAGTTCTTC. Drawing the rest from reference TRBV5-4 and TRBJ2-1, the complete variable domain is ETGVTQSPTHLIKTRGQQVTLRCSSQSGHNTVSWYQQALGQGPQFIFQYYREEENGRGNFPPRFSGLQFPNYSSELNVNALELDDSALYLCASSLGPSGNEQFFGPGTRLTVL.

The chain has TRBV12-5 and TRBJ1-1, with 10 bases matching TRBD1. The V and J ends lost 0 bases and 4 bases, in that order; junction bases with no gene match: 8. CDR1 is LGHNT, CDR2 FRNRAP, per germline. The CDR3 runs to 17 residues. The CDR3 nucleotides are TGTGCTAGTGGTTTGGTTCGGACAGGGGGTGAGGTCACTGAAGCTTTCTTT. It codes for CASGLVRTGGEVTEAFF.

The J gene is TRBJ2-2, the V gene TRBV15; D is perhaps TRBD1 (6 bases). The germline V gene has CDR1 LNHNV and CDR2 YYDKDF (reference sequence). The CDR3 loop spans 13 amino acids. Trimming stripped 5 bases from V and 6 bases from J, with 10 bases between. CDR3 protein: CATSETGAGELFF. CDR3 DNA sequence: TGTGCCACCAGCGAGACAGGAGCCGGGGAGCTGTTTTTT.

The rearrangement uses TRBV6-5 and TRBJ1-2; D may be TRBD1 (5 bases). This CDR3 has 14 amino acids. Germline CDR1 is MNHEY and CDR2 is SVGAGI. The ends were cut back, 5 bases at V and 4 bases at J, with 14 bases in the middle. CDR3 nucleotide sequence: TGTGCCAGCAGTCTCTTGAAGGGGTCCTATGGCTACACCTTC. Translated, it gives CASSLLKGSYGYTF.

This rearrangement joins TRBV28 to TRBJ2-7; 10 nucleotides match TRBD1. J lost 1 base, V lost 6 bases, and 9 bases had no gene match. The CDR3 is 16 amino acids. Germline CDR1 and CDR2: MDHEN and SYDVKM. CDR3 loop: CASSRLGTGVSYEQYF. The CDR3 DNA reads TGTGCCAGCAGCAGACTCGGGACAGGGGTATCCTACGAGCAGTACTTC.

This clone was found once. In DNA, the CDR3 is TGTGCCAGCAGTTGGGCGGGACAGGGGAACTATGGCTACACCTTC. Residues: CASSWAGQGNYGYTF. V gene TRBV27 combines with J gene TRBJ1-2, with TRBD1 matching over 10 bases. This CDR3 spans 15 amino acids. Germline trimming cut 4 bases from V and 2 bases from J; bases unmatched to any gene: 4. Germline values: CDR1 MNHEY, CDR2 SMNVEV (reference sequence).